This TCR beta chain was captured by sequencing in a study of shared clonotypes between healthy human individuals. General study findings and limits: The four-donor shared clonotypes exceeded non-shared clonotypes in generation probability, with non-shared ones scoring lower.

Sequencing was performed with immunoSEQ multiplex PCR; in TCRdb, only in-frame clones are kept and a portion is missing. The sample includes about a million clones, 60% to 80% seen only once; the top ten take roughly 0.82%. This clone appeared many times. Its antigen is not identified. The sample carries other DNA sequences with the same CDR3. The V end was cut by 0 bases, the J end by 6 bases, with 14 bases between. This CDR3 has 15 amino acids. Per the germline V gene, CDR1 is SGHRS and CDR2 is YFSETQ. The source material was memory CD4+ T cells from PBMCs. Sample subset: CD45RA-negative fraction. The TCR comes from a man aged 18 to 29 in good health. Some clones in this sample may be carry-over from other donors' samples. The genes are TRBV5-1 and TRBJ2-3; D possibly uses TRBD1 or TRBD2 (6 bases each). The CDR3 protein is CASSLAGQGGDTQYF. The CDR3 coding sequence is TGCGCCAGCAGCTTGGCGGGACAAGGGGGGGATACGCAGTATTTT.